This T cell receptor beta chain stems from a study of CD8 T cells in ankylosing spondylitis. TCRdb reprocessed the 5' RACE reads with MiXCR, giving one entry per CDR3 protein. This table has fewer than 200,000 distinct CDR3 sequences, 9.8% appearing once. Germline assignment: CDR1 SGHVS and CDR2 FQNEAQ. The ends were cut back, 1 base at V and 6 bases at J, with 13 bases in the middle. CDR3 length: 14 amino acids. The chain combines TRBV7-8 with TRBJ2-7; D not resolved. The TCR sequence derives from a female donor with ankylosing spondylitis or in good health (not recorded which). Input material: blood, either unsorted or a sorted T cell fraction (not recorded which). CDR3 DNA sequence: TGTGCCAGCAGCTTAGGGGTTAGGGCTCGCGAGCAGTACTTC. Residues: CASSLGVRAREQYF.